This TCR beta chain was sequenced in a study of blood T cell repertoires in COVID-19. Background on the study: Sites in the United States, Italy and Spain provided acute and convalescent COVID-19 samples. In each case, the material was cDNA or gDNA derived from T cells, B-cell-depleted T cells, or PBMCs.

Deletions cut 0 bases from V and 4 bases from J, with 18 bases between. The CDR3 runs to 18 residues. Germline V gives CDR1 SGHNT, CDR2 YENEEA. Source study methods: How many nucleated cells were present was estimated from reference gene primer amplification. Some clones are missing from TCRdb's copy, which holds only in-frame ones; the method was immunoSEQ multiplex PCR. For V, J and clone size, that table is used; D and trimming come from the DNA. The repertoire includes 23,000 or so clones, roughly 83% of them detected once, and roughly a quarter sits in the top ten. Material: peripheral blood. The chain couples TRBV11-3 to TRBJ2-2, with D possibly being TRBD1 (5 bases). This receptor was obtained from a human donor with active COVID-19. The donor label of this sample is uncertain. The CDR3 bases are TGTGCCAGCAGCTTAGATGGACACCTCGCACTAATCACCGGGGAGCTGTTTTTT. Translated, it gives CASSLDGHLALITGELFF.